This T cell receptor beta chain derives from a study of shared clonotypes between healthy human individuals. Repertoires were generated with immunoSEQ multiplex PCR, while TCRdb's copy carries only in-frame clones and drops some. This sample has hundreds of thousands of clones; 73% occur once, and the top ten carry roughly 1.9%. Germline CDR1 and CDR2: SGHAT and FQDESV (reference sequence). J gave up 0 bases and V 5 bases, and 2 bases lay outside the gene matches. The CDR3 loop spans 14 amino acids. The V gene is TRBV11-1, the J gene TRBJ2-3; the match to TRBD1 covers 7 bases. Sequencing used memory CD4+ T cells sorted from blood. Subset indicated: CD45RA-negative fraction. The clonotype comes from a woman in her twenties or thirties in good health. This CDR3 reads CASSGGQSTDTQYF. Here the CDR3 DNA reads TGTGCCAGCAGCGGGGGACAGAGCACAGATACGCAGTATTTT.